The 21 T cell receptor beta chains presented below share a single source sample, sequenced in a study of shared clonotypes between healthy human individuals (dated by TCRdb to 2020 to 2022). The library came from the immunoSEQ multiplex PCR assay. Here the immuneACCESS table is served through TCRdb, limited to in-frame sequences with V and J called. Missing clones are a known gap in these copies; in checked studies unresolved V genes cover under half, and the rest lacks a known reason. The sample yields some 2,500,000 clones; approximately 93% were counted once. The ten largest clones capture roughly 0.39% of the sample. Specimen: naive CD4+ T cells from PBMCs. The sample's cell subset or site label, decoded: CD45RA+ positively selected. The source of these receptors is a man in his late teens or twenties in good health. Some clones in this sample may be carry-over from other donors' samples.

The J gene is TRBJ2-3, the V gene TRBV6-5; 8 positions match TRBD2. The germline CDR1 and CDR2 sequences are MNHEY and SVGAGI. Germline trimming cut 1 base from V and 4 bases from J; bases unmatched to any gene: 7. CDR3 length: 16 amino acids. The CDR3 DNA reads as TGTGCCAGCAGTTACTACGCTAGCGGGTCGCCAGATACGCAGTATTTT. Protein sequence: CASSYYASGSPDTQYF.

The chain has TRBV5-4 and TRBJ2-4; TRBD2 aligns across 7 bases. The CDR3 covers 14 residues. Trimming removed 3 bases from V and 8 bases from J; junction bases left unmatched: 8. In germline, CDR1 is SGHNT, CDR2 YYREEE (reference sequence). CDR3 coding DNA: TGTGCCAGCAGCTCCAACGGCGGGAGTGACATTCAGTACTTC. Amino acid sequence: CASSSNGGSDIQYF.

This sequence joins TRBV10-3 and TRBJ2-2, with TRBD1 identical over 10 bases. V lost 10 bases to trimming and J lost 2 bases; unmatched junction nucleotides: 7. Per germline, CDR1 ENHRY and CDR2 SYGVKD. The CDR3 is 15 residues long. The CDR3, as DNA: TGTGCCACCTTGGGACAGGGGTTAAACACCGGGGAGCTGTTTTTT. As protein: CATLGQGLNTGELFF.

The chain couples TRBV19 to TRBJ1-2; TRBD1 is a possible D gene (5 bases). Germline V gene data show CDR1 as LNHDA and CDR2 as SQIVND (reference sequence). Trimming left V 9 bases short and J 4 bases short, with 18 bases between. The CDR3 loop spans 14 amino acids. In DNA, the CDR3 is TGTGCCAGCAACCACCGGGACCGGACCTATGGCTACACCTTC. Its protein is CASNHRDRTYGYTF.

The chain carries TRBV30 and TRBJ1-1; tentatively, D is TRBD1 (5 bases). This CDR3 comprises 14 residues. V lost 2 bases and J lost 1, with 11 bases in between. Germline assignment: CDR1 GTSNPN and CDR2 SVGIG (reference sequence). The CDR3 DNA reads TGTGCCTGGAGTCCTGCCAGGGAGAACACTGAAGCTTTCTTT. Residues: CAWSPARENTEAFF. Filled out from reference TRBV30 and TRBJ1-1, the complete variable domain reads SQTIHQWPATLVQPVGSPLSLECTVEGTSNPNLYWYRQAAGRGLQLLFYSVGIGQISSEVPQNLSASRPQDRQFILSSKKLLLSDSGFYLCAWSPARENTEAFFGQGTRLTVV.

V is TRBV7-7 and J is TRBJ2-3; weak D call: TRBD1 (7 bases). There are 14 residues in the CDR3. The germline V gene encodes CDR1 SSHAT and CDR2 FNYEAQ (reference sequence). V shed 6 bases and J shed 2 bases, with 12 bases lying between them. DNA of the CDR3: TGTGCCAGCAGTCAGGGGGGATACACAGATACGCAGTATTTT. This gives the protein CASSQGGYTDTQYF.

As DNA, the CDR3 is TGTGCCAGCACAACCTCGGGGAGAGAGACCCAGTACTTC. Translated, it gives CASTTSGRETQYF. The rearrangement joins TRBV27 to TRBJ2-5; TRBD2 is a possible D gene (5 bases). V gave up 7 bases and J gave up 4 bases, with 13 bases separating them. This CDR3 spans 13 amino acids. CDR1 is MNHEY, CDR2 SMNVEV, per germline (reference sequence).

The chain links TRBV28 to TRBJ2-6, with D perhaps assigned TRBD1 or TRBD2 (6 bases each). This CDR3 has 14 residues. V was pared by 8 bases and J by 0 bases, with 8 bases between. CDR1 and CDR2 (germline): MDHEN, SYDVKM. CDR3 nucleotide sequence: TGTGCCAGCGGAGGGGGCTCTGGGGCCAACGTCCTGACTTTC. Encoded protein: CASGGGSGANVLTF. Using reference TRBV28 and TRBJ2-6 for the parts outside the CDR3, the full variable domain is DVKVTQSSRYLVKRTGEKVFLECVQDMDHENMFWYRQDPGLGLRLIYFSYDVKMKEKGDIPEGYSVSREKKERFSLILESASTNQTSMYLCASGGGSGANVLTFGAGSRLTVL.

V and J are TRBV29-1 and TRBJ1-4, with D possibly matching TRBD1 (5 bases). This CDR3 is 12 amino acids long. The V gene's germline CDR1 is SQVTM and CDR2 ANQGSEA. Trimming left V 6 bases short and J 3 bases short, with 8 bases between. DNA for the CDR3: TGCAGCGTGGACATGCCTAATGAAAAACTGTTTTTT. It translates to CSVDMPNEKLFF.

This chain connects TRBV7-9 to TRBJ1-5, with 7 bases matching TRBD1. With V trimmed by 3 bases and J by 7 bases, 12 bases remained unmatched. Germline CDR1 and CDR2: SEHNR and FQNEAQ (reference sequence). The CDR3 loop spans 16 amino acids. This CDR3 reads CASSFSTSGGSQPQHF. The CDR3 DNA sequence: TGTGCCAGCAGCTTCTCAACCTCAGGGGGTAGCCAGCCCCAGCATTTT.

This chain joins TRBV6-6 and TRBJ1-1; D is unresolved. From germline, CDR1 is MNHNY and CDR2 SVGAGI (reference sequence). Trimming pared 3 bases from V and 0 bases from J, leaving 8 bases between. The CDR3 is 14 amino acids. In DNA form, the CDR3 reads TGTGCCAGCAGTTATGCCAGTTTGAACACTGAAGCTTTCTTT. Translation: CASSYASLNTEAFF.

Only a few counts were recorded for this clone. The rearrangement joins TRBV2 to TRBJ1-5; the D gene is possibly TRBD1 (6 bases). This CDR3 has 13 residues. Trimming stripped 10 bases from V and 3 bases from J, with 13 bases between. Germline CDR1 SNHLY, CDR2 FYNNEI. CDR3 nucleotides: TGTGCCACTAATCAGGGGAACAATCAGCCCCAGCATTTT. Translation gives CATNQGNNQPQHF.

The V gene is TRBV6-5, the J gene TRBJ2-1, with D uncertain. With 6 bases removed from V and 10 bases from J, the gap between germline ends came to 13 bases. The CDR3 loop spans 12 amino acids. The germline V gene has CDR1 MNHEY and CDR2 SVGAGI. The CDR3 sequence is CASSHWLSEQFF. CDR3 bases: TGTGCCAGCAGCCACTGGCTGTCAGAGCAGTTCTTC.

The rearrangement uses TRBV6-6 and TRBJ1-4, with D possibly matching TRBD1 (6 bases). This CDR3 has 16 amino acids. With 7 bases removed from V and 4 bases from J, the gap between germline ends came to 19 bases. Germline V CDR1 and CDR2: MNHNY, SVGAGI (reference sequence). Written as DNA, the CDR3 is TGTGCCAGCAAGGGACCTGCGGGGGGCCTTAATGAAAAACTGTTTTTT. Its translation: CASKGPAGGLNEKLFF.

The chain joins TRBV7-9 to TRBJ1-2; TRBD1 aligns across 7 bases. The junction had 6 bases not matched to a gene; V was cut back by 10 bases and J by 4 bases. Germline values: CDR1 SEHNR, CDR2 FQNEAQ (reference sequence). The CDR3 consists of 12 residues. CDR3 DNA sequence: TGTGCCATCCTCGAGGGGGCCTATGGCTACACCTTC. Translated, it gives CAILEGAYGYTF.

This chain connects TRBV27 to TRBJ2-5, with 9 bases that match TRBD2. The CDR3 loop spans 15 amino acids. V lost 5 bases and J lost 5; bases outside the gene matches: 9. Germline values: CDR1 MNHEY, CDR2 SMNVEV (reference sequence). CDR3 sequence (DNA): TGTGCCAGCAGTAACCGTCTAGCGGGAATTGAGACCCAGTACTTC. Translating gives CASSNRLAGIETQYF.

This chain uses TRBV2 with TRBJ2-7, with TRBD2 identical over 14 bases. In germline, CDR1 is SNHLY, CDR2 FYNNEI. Trimming removed 6 bases from V and 5 bases from J; junction bases left unmatched: 6. CDR3 length equals 15 residues. The chain's CDR3 is CASRPGLAGGNEQYF. The CDR3, as DNA: TGTGCCAGCAGGCCCGGACTAGCGGGAGGTAACGAGCAGTACTTC.

In DNA, the CDR3 is TGTGCCAGCAGCCCCCTGAGGGGGGGGGATTACGAGCAGTACTTC. Translation: CASSPLRGGDYEQYF. The J gene is TRBJ2-7, the V gene TRBV6-5; tentative D call: TRBD2 (7 bases). The germline CDR1 and CDR2 sequences are MNHEY and SVGAGI. This CDR3 is built from 15 residues. V lost 6 bases to trimming and J lost 4 bases, with 19 bases between them.

The CDR3 DNA follows: TGTGCCAGCAGTGATGGTCCAGGGGCCCCCGGGCTGGGTGAAAAACTGTTTTTT. Translated, it gives CASSDGPGAPGLGEKLFF. This chain links TRBV6-1 with TRBJ1-4, with a possible D match to TRBD1 (6 bases). The V end lost 3 bases, the J end lost 7 bases, and 24 bases lay between the germline ends. The V gene's germline CDR1 is MNHNS and CDR2 SASEGT. The CDR3 loop spans 18 amino acids.

V gene TRBV18 combines with J gene TRBJ1-4; the D is unclear. Germline V lookup: CDR1 KGHSH, CDR2 LQKENI. The CDR3 contains 13 residues. Trimming cost V 0 bases and J 7 bases, with 6 bases left between them. CDR3 region: CASSPPSVEKLFF. The CDR3, as DNA: TGTGCCAGCTCACCACCCTCCGTTGAAAAACTGTTTTTT.

V is TRBV7-9 and J is TRBJ1-4, with 9 bases lining up with TRBD1. V lost 7 bases to trimming and J lost 8 bases; unmatched junction nucleotides: 14. The CDR3 totals 16 residues. Germline CDR1 and CDR2: SEHNR and FQNEAQ (reference sequence). This CDR3 reads CASTTLRGQGIEKLFF. The CDR3 nucleotides are TGTGCCAGCACCACACTCCGAGGACAGGGGATCGAAAAACTGTTTTTT.